A single sample gave rise to the 5 T cell receptor beta chains below, sequenced in a study of vaccination effects on CD4 cells after COVID-19. ViraFEST expansion of antigen-specific CD4+ T cells with viral peptide pools preceded sequencing. The culture ran for approximately 10 days, and then CD4+ T cells were isolated. The person acquired a PCR-confirmed SARS-CoV-2 infection between March and December 2020. Sequencing was performed with immunoSEQ multiplex PCR; in TCRdb, only in-frame clones are kept and a portion is missing. The table includes more than 35,000 clones, around 66% detected once. These TCRs are of unknown antigen specificity. The sequenced sample was CD4+ T cells from PBMCs cultured with a peptide pool, obtained before COVID-19 vaccination. The receptors were gathered from a human donor who had a prior SARS-CoV-2 infection.

This clone was counted a few times. The chain employs TRBV6-6 and TRBJ2-7; 8 positions agree with TRBD1. The CDR3 runs to 14 residues. Germline trimming cut 6 bases from V and 5 bases from J; bases unmatched to any gene: 9. CDR1 is MNHNY, CDR2 SVGAGI, per germline (reference sequence). The CDR3 coding sequence is TGTGCCAGCAGACGAGGACAGGGAGGCAACGAGCAGTACTTC. This translates into CASRRGQGGNEQYF.

This clone was detected only once. The chain links TRBV11-3 to TRBJ2-5, with a tentative D call TRBD1 (6 bases). Per germline, CDR1 SGHNT and CDR2 YENEEA. Deletions cut 5 bases from V and 3 bases from J, with 10 bases between. This CDR3 comprises 13 residues. The CDR3 loop is CASSPGVEETQYF. The CDR3 nucleotides read TGTGCCAGCAGCCCAGGGGTAGAAGAGACCCAGTACTTC.

The genes are TRBV14 and TRBJ2-5; 7 bases fit TRBD1. The V and J ends lost 1 base and 5 bases, in that order; junction bases with no gene match: 7. The CDR3 is made up of 15 amino acids. Germline V gene data show CDR1 as SGHDN and CDR2 as FVKESK. CDR3 DNA: TGTGCCAGCAGCCAAGGCAACCTCAGGGGGGAGACCCAGTACTTC. Translating gives CASSQGNLRGETQYF. Using reference TRBV14 and TRBJ2-5 for the parts outside the CDR3, the full variable domain is EAGVTQFPSHSVIEKGQTVTLRCDPISGHDNLYWYRRVMGKEIKFLLHFVKESKQDESGMPNNRFLAERTGGTYSTLKVQPAELEDSGVYFCASSQGNLRGETQYFGPGTRLLVL.

This chain uses TRBV7-5 with TRBJ1-2. TRBV7-5 is recorded as a pseudogene. The CDR3 runs to 15 residues. CDR3 sequence reads: CARSKKIGGTYGYTF. CDR3 DNA sequence: TGTGCCAGAAGCAAAAAGATTGGGGGGACCTACGGCTACACCTTC.

The V call is TRBV5-1, the J call TRBJ1-1, with TRBD1 matching over 8 bases. V lost 3 bases to trimming and J lost 1 base; unmatched junction nucleotides: 8. The germline CDR1 and CDR2 sequences are SGHRS and YFSETQ. This CDR3 comprises 16 residues. The DNA for the CDR3 is TGCGCCAGCAGCTCCCTCACAGGGGGTACGAACACTGAAGCTTTCTTT. This gives the protein CASSSLTGGTNTEAFF.